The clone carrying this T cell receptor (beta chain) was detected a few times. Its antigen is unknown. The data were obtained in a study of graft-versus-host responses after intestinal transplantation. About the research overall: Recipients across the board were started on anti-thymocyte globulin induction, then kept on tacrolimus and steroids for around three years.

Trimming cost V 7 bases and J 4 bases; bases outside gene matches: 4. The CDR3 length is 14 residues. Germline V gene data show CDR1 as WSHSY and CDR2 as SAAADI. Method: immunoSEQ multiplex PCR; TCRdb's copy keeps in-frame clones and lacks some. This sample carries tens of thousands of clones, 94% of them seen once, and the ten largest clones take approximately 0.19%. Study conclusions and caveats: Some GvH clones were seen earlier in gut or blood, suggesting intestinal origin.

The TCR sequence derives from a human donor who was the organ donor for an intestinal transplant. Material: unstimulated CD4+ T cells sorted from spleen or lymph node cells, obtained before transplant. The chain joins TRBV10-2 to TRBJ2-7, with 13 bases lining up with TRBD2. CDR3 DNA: TGCGCCAGCACCGGACTAGCGGGGGCTTACGAGCAGTACTTC. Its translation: CASTGLAGAYEQYF.